The 25 T cell receptor beta chains in this list originate from one sample, sequenced in a study of T cells in Graves' hyperthyroidism and ophthalmopathy. The investigators amplified TCR beta CDR3 regions from RNA transcripts. HTBI primers were the set used in a first-round RT-PCR of the TCR CDR3. TCRdb redid the calling of the multiplex PCR reads with MiXCR, one entry per CDR3 protein. This table holds 200,000 to 250,000 distinct CDR3 sequences, 17% found once. The sample taken for sequencing was blood. Source of these receptors: a man aged 45-60 years with Graves' hyperthyroidism.

The table lists this clonotype with many counts. The V and J genes are TRBV20-1 and TRBJ2-1; D is undetermined. Trimming cost V 6 bases and J 4 bases, with 16 bases left between them. The CDR3 covers 14 residues. Per germline, CDR1 DFQATT and CDR2 SNEGSKA (reference sequence). The CDR3 loop is CSAENVAIYNEQFF. In DNA form, the CDR3 reads TGCAGTGCCGAAAACGTTGCTATTTACAATGAGCAGTTCTTC.

V and J are TRBV7-9 and TRBJ2-1; no clear D. Trimming cost V 2 bases and J 9 bases, with 5 bases left between them. This CDR3 has 11 amino acids. Germline loops: CDR1 SEHNR, CDR2 FQNEAQ (reference sequence). The CDR3 coding sequence is TGTGCCAGCAGCTTAATCCGTGAGCAGTTCTTC. Translating gives CASSLIREQFF.

This clonotype was seen more than once but under ten times. The chain has TRBV5-1 and TRBJ2-5, with D perhaps TRBD1 (5 bases). Germline lookup yields CDR1 SGHRS and CDR2 YFSETQ. V was clipped by 1 base and J by 6 bases, with 16 bases between them. CDR3 size: 15 residues. The CDR3 nucleotides read TGCGCCAGCAGCTTGACCTCGACAGTACTCCAGACCCAGTACTTC. This gives the protein CASSLTSTVLQTQYF.

The chain has TRBV6-9 and TRBJ2-7; D is unclear. V was shortened by 2 bases and J by 5 bases, with 7 bases between the two germline ends. The CDR3 runs to 12 residues. CDR1 and CDR2 (germline): MNHGY, SVAAGI. The CDR3: CASSYGRNEQYF. Written as DNA, the CDR3 is TGTGCCAGCAGTTATGGTAGGAACGAGCAGTACTTC.

This chain connects TRBV7-2 to TRBJ2-2; TRBD2 matches at 7 bases. Germline V gives CDR1 SGHTA, CDR2 FQGNSA. There are 16 residues in the CDR3. J lost 4 bases, V lost 1 base, and 6 bases had no gene match. The CDR3 reads CASSLGAGVTTGELFF. The CDR3 DNA is TGTGCCAGCAGCTTAGGTGCGGGAGTAACCACCGGGGAGCTGTTTTTT.

The rearrangement links TRBV11-2 to TRBJ1-1; 7 bases line up with TRBD1. The J segment lost 11 bases and the V segment lost 3 bases, leaving 12 bases of the junction unmatched. Germline-derived CDR1 and CDR2 are SGHAT and FQNNGV. This CDR3 comprises 14 residues. The CDR3 loop reads CASSLTGTATSAFF. The CDR3 region has the DNA TGTGCCAGCAGCTTGACCGGGACAGCGACGAGCGCTTTCTTT.

The rearrangement links TRBV6-1 to TRBJ2-7, with 7 bases matching TRBD2. The germline V gene encodes CDR1 MNHNS and CDR2 SASEGT. This CDR3 comprises 14 residues. Trimming removed 5 bases from V and 4 bases from J; junction bases left unmatched: 8. The CDR3 sequence is CASSPGTILYEQYF. The CDR3 bases are TGTGCCAGCAGTCCCGGGACTATCCTTTACGAGCAGTACTTC.

The CDR3 protein is CASSLVGGISYEQYF. CDR3 DNA sequence: TGTGCCAGCAGCTTAGTAGGCGGGATCTCCTACGAGCAGTACTTC. The chain employs TRBV11-3 and TRBJ2-7; D possibly corresponds to TRBD2 (6 bases). CDR1 SGHNT and CDR2 YENEEA come from the germline V gene. This CDR3 comprises 15 residues. Trimming pared 1 base from V and 0 bases from J, leaving 10 bases between.

This clonotype was recorded many times. The CDR3 region has the DNA TGTGCCAGCAGTGGGACAGGGGTCCAAGAGACCCAGTACTTC. Translating it yields CASSGTGVQETQYF. This chain uses TRBV2 with TRBJ2-5; TRBD1 matches 9 bases. This CDR3 has 14 amino acids. The V and J ends lost 4 bases and 1 base, in that order; junction bases with no gene match: 1. Looked up from germline, CDR1 is SNHLY and CDR2 is FYNNEI.

Points on this clonotype: This may be a read error, as it is one base from a much larger clone. The CDR3 loop reads CASSLCTTVYGYTF. For the CDR3, the DNA is TGTGCCAGCAGTTTATGCACCACGGTCTATGGCTACACCTTC. The chain is built from TRBV12-3 or TRBV12-4 and TRBJ1-2; no definite D call. The CDR3 spans 14 residues. V was clipped by 2 bases and J by 4 bases, with 11 bases between them.

This clonotype was observed many times. This chain uses TRBV28 with TRBJ2-7, with a weak D call TRBD2 (6 bases). CDR1 and CDR2 from the germline V gene are MDHEN and SYDVKM. The CDR3 loop spans 16 amino acids. V gave up 3 bases and J gave up 9 bases, with 24 bases separating them. DNA of the CDR3: TGTGCCAGCAGTTTGGGAGGCCTGAGCGGGCTATTAGTGCAGTACTTC. It yields the protein CASSLGGLSGLLVQYF.

A few counts support this clonotype. The chain couples TRBV6-1 to TRBJ1-6; D is undetermined. CDR1 MNHNS and CDR2 SASEGT come from the germline V gene. The CDR3 sequence is 17 residues long. Between the trimmed V and J ends, which lost 0 bases and 0 bases, there was a span of 9 bases. CDR3 sequence: CASSEAPGSSYNSPLHF. CDR3 nucleotides: TGTGCCAGCAGTGAAGCTCCGGGGAGCTCCTATAATTCACCCCTCCACTTT.

This clonotype was counted many times. V and J are TRBV28 and TRBJ1-2; D is unresolved. V lost 3 bases and J 6 bases, leaving 11 bases between the germline ends. Germline loops: CDR1 MDHEN, CDR2 SYDVKM. The CDR3 totals 13 residues. The CDR3 loop is CASSLRLGNGYTF. Here the CDR3 DNA reads TGTGCCAGCAGTTTGCGGCTGGGGAATGGCTACACCTTC.

This chain connects TRBV19 to TRBJ2-1; no firm D call. V was clipped by 5 bases and J by 3 bases, with 14 bases between them. Germline V CDR1 and CDR2: LNHDA, SQIVND (reference sequence). There are 15 residues in the CDR3. The CDR3 spells CASSPVELYYNEQFF. CDR3 DNA sequence: TGTGCCAGTAGTCCGGTGGAACTGTACTACAATGAGCAGTTCTTC.

The chain recombines TRBV19 with TRBJ1-6; 8 bases line up with TRBD1. The CDR3 runs 16 residues. Per germline, CDR1 LNHDA and CDR2 SQIVND (reference sequence). V gave up 4 bases and J gave up 6 bases; unmatched junction bases: 8. CDR3 nucleotide sequence: TGTGCCAGTAGTACGTCTTCAGGGGGCGGTAATTCACCCCTCCACTTT. Translated, it gives CASSTSSGGGNSPLHF. Drawing the rest from reference TRBV19 and TRBJ1-6, the complete variable domain is DGGITQSPKYLFRKEGQNVTLSCEQNLNHDAMYWYRQDPGQGLRLIYYSQIVNDFQKGDIAEGYSVSREKKESFPLTVTSAQKNPTAFYLCASSTSSGGGNSPLHFGNGTRLTVT.

The chain couples TRBV11-3 to TRBJ2-2, with 8 bases lining up with TRBD2. The CDR3 consists of 15 residues. Germline CDR1 and CDR2: SGHNT and YENEEA. Trimming took 1 base from V and 4 from J; bases not matched to a gene: 2. The CDR3 spells CASSLVSGGTGELFF. For the CDR3, the DNA is TGTGCCAGCAGCTTAGTGAGCGGGGGCACCGGGGAGCTGTTTTTT.

There are a few counts of this clonotype. The V and J genes are TRBV19 and TRBJ2-2, with TRBD2 matching over 9 bases. Germline V gene data show CDR1 as LNHDA and CDR2 as SQIVND (reference sequence). V trimming: 6 bases; J trimming: 5 bases; junction bases outside the gene matches: 19. This CDR3 is built from 19 residues. The CDR3 nucleotides read TGTGCCAGTAGGTCAGTTGGACTAGCGCTATTCGGCAGGACCGGGGAGCTGTTTTTT. Translation gives CASRSVGLALFGRTGELFF.

The sample holds many counts of this clonotype. The chain combines TRBV18 with TRBJ1-5; D gene unclear. This CDR3 spans 14 amino acids. With 2 bases removed from V and 1 base from J, the gap between germline ends came to 6 bases. CDR1 and CDR2 from the germline V gene are KGHSH and LQKENI. As DNA, the CDR3 is TGTGCCAGCTCACCAGGGTCGAGCAATCAGCCCCAGCATTTT. Its protein product is CASSPGSSNQPQHF.

This clonotype showed up many times. The rearrangement uses TRBV2 and TRBJ2-5; D might be TRBD1 (6 bases). The ends were cut back, 4 bases at V and 1 base at J, with 10 bases in the middle. Germline V gene sequence: CDR1 SNHLY, CDR2 FYNNEI. This CDR3 comprises 14 residues. This CDR3 is CASSVNRAQETQYF. The CDR3 coding sequence is TGTGCCAGCAGTGTAAACAGGGCCCAAGAGACCCAGTACTTC. Supplemented by reference TRBV2 and TRBJ2-5, the full variable domain reads EPEVTQTPSHQVTQMGQEVILRCVPISNHLYFYWYRQILGQKVEFLVSFYNNEISEKSEIFDDQFSVERPDGSNFTLKIRSTKLEDSAMYFCASSVNRAQETQYFGPGTRLLVL.

The rearrangement links TRBV20-1 to TRBJ2-7; TRBD2 aligns across 8 bases. The J segment lost 0 bases and the V segment lost 4 bases, leaving 5 bases of the junction unmatched. The CDR3 sequence is 14 residues long. Germline lookup yields CDR1 DFQATT and CDR2 SNEGSKA (reference sequence). The CDR3 DNA reads as TGCAGTGCTAAAAGCGGGAGTCCCTCCTACGAGCAGTACTTC. Translation: CSAKSGSPSYEQYF.

This chain joins TRBV7-3 and TRBJ2-6; D not resolved. V dropped 5 bases and J dropped 1 base, with 3 bases sitting between them. Germline values: CDR1 SGHTA, CDR2 FQGTGA. The CDR3 spans 13 residues. This chain's CDR3 is CASSESGANVLTF. CDR3 DNA: TGTGCCAGCAGCGAGTCTGGGGCCAACGTCCTGACTTTC. Combining the CDR3 with reference TRBV7-3 and TRBJ2-6 gives the whole variable domain GAGVSQTPSNKVTEKGKYVELRCDPISGHTALYWYRQSLGQGPEFLIYFQGTGAADDSGLPNDRFFAVRPEGSVSTLKIQRTERGDSAVYLCASSESGANVLTFGAGSRLTVL.

This clonotype was counted ten times or more. The rearrangement uses TRBV27 and TRBJ1-1; TRBD1 matches 11 bases. In germline, CDR1 is MNHEY, CDR2 SMNVEV (reference sequence). J lost 4 bases, V lost 4 bases, and 11 bases had no gene match. This CDR3 contains 17 residues. CDR3 nucleotide sequence: TGTGCCAGCAGTTCCTTAGTGGATGGGACAGGGGGCACTGAAGCTTTCTTT. It yields the protein CASSSLVDGTGGTEAFF.

This clonotype was found a few times. V gene TRBV11-1 combines with J gene TRBJ2-4; TRBD1 or TRBD2 may be the D gene (5 bases each). Per the germline V gene, CDR1 is SGHAT and CDR2 is FQDESV (reference sequence). The CDR3 loop spans 14 amino acids. V was shortened by 4 bases and J by 6 bases, with 13 bases between the two germline ends. CDR3 region: CASSWGRERNIQYF. The CDR3 nucleotides are TGTGCCAGCAGCTGGGGCAGGGAGAGAAACATTCAGTACTTC.

The sample holds many counts of this clonotype. The chain has TRBV2 and TRBJ2-5, with D possibly matching TRBD2 (7 bases). Trimming left V 3 bases short and J 4 bases short, with 21 bases between. The CDR3 has 17 residues. Germline V lookup: CDR1 SNHLY, CDR2 FYNNEI. DNA of the CDR3: TGTGCCAGCAGTGACGGGGGGCGCAGTGGTCGTGCAGAGACCCAGTACTTC. This codes for CASSDGGRSGRAETQYF.

This clonotype occurred many times. The chain couples TRBV5-1 to TRBJ2-2; D is possibly TRBD1 or TRBD2 (5 bases each). Trimming shortened V by 4 bases and J by 5 bases, and 12 bases separated the two germline ends. Germline values: CDR1 SGHRS, CDR2 YFSETQ. The CDR3 is 14 residues long. CDR3 sequence reads: CASSDGARTGELFF. CDR3 DNA: TGCGCCAGCAGCGACGGGGCTCGGACCGGGGAGCTGTTTTTT.